This TCR beta chain was sequenced for a study of T cells after yellow fever vaccination. Findings and caveats of the study: The CD4 and CD8 compartments had a small share of their clonotypes in common. Highly abundant clonotypes carried over from the bulk population could end up in FACS-sorted repertoires as contaminants.

Germline values: CDR1 DFQATT, CDR2 SNEGSKA (reference sequence). This CDR3 region has 14 residues. V lost 7 bases, J lost 5 bases, and 10 bases stayed unmatched. 5'RACE template switching added a universal primer site and UMIs to TCR cDNA. TCRdb recomputed calls from the 5' RACE reads with MiXCR, one row per CDR3 protein. This repertoire shows 300,000 or so distinct CDR3 sequences, 10% to 15% found once; its top ten account for roughly 0.5%. This clonotype has just a few counts. Antigen: not known. The TCR sequence derives from a man aged 25 to 40 who received the YFV17D yellow fever vaccine. Here the sequenced sample was CD4+ T cells sorted from PBMCs, taken 45 days after the yellow fever booster vaccination. This sequence joins TRBV20-1 and TRBJ2-3; 9 bases fit TRBD2. CDR3 in DNA: TGCAGTGTATCAGGCGGGAGGGCTGGAGATACGCAGTATTTT. Translation: CSVSGGRAGDTQYF.